A selection of T cell receptor beta chains follows, all from one sample in a study of blood T cell repertoires in COVID-19. The table came from immunoSEQ multiplex PCR; TCRdb's copy has only in-frame clones and leaves some out. The repertoire includes 170,000 or so clones, over 80% of them detected once, and roughly 2.9% sits in the top ten. The sample taken for sequencing was peripheral blood. These receptor sequences come from a woman aged 55-69 years with acute or convalescent COVID-19. CDR3s include the opening cysteine and the closing phenylalanine or tryptophan.

v_call,j_call,cdr3_length,cdr3_aa
TRBV7-9,TRBJ2-6,18,CASSLGTGFLSGANVLTF
TRBV7-2,TRBJ1-6,12,CASSFSNSPLHF
TRBV5-1,TRBJ2-5,16,CASSQTSGGAGETQYF
TRBV5-1,TRBJ2-4,12,CASSLAENIQYF
TRBV5-1,TRBJ1-2,14,CASSLDTTVDGYTF
TRBV18,TRBJ2-6,17,CASSSGQGALGANVLTF
TRBV6-2/TRBV6-3,TRBJ1-5,15,CASSIQGHSNQPQHF
TRBV29-1,TRBJ1-1,12,CSAGRGSTEAFF
TRBV12-3/TRBV12-4,TRBJ1-2,13,CASSSLNRGGYTF
TRBV19,TRBJ2-5,18,CASSPRGLAVSLQETQYF
TRBV21-1,TRBJ1-4,18,CASSKVKTGGLGNEKLFF
TRBV5-1,TRBJ2-5,13,CASSLSSQETQYF
TRBV5-1,TRBJ2-5,14,CASSLVAGAETQYF
TRBV3-1/TRBV3-2,TRBJ2-5,17,CASSQGLRAGLGETQYF
TRBV19,TRBJ1-2,12,CASSTGGHGYTF
TRBV7-2,TRBJ2-2,15,CASRSGGLNTGELFF
TRBV19,TRBJ2-1,17,CASSSLAARTSDNEQFF
TRBV18,TRBJ2-3,16,CASSPTGTSAADTQYF
TRBV18,TRBJ1-5,14,CASSQSGQGQPQHF
TRBV15,TRBJ2-1,15,CATSERGTIRNEQFF
TRBV29-1,TRBJ2-1,12,CSVVDTYNEQFF
TRBV5-1,TRBJ1-1,17,CASSSDQGGRGNTEAFF
TRBV3-1/TRBV3-2,TRBJ1-2,14,CASSQLAANYGYTF
TRBV15,TRBJ1-5,17,CATSRVARTPSNQPQHF
TRBV15,TRBJ2-5,14,CATSRGGAQETQYF
TRBV7-2,TRBJ2-7,15,CASSSSGGSSYEQYF
TRBV5-4,TRBJ2-3,17,CASSVPGQGAIPDTQYF
TRBV18,TRBJ2-3,16,CASSSDTGMRTDTQYF
TRBV6-5,TRBJ1-5,14,CASRGQGSNQPQHF